This T cell receptor (beta chain) stems from a study of blood T cell repertoires in COVID-19. This table comes from immunoSEQ multiplex PCR, and its TCRdb copy is limited to in-frame clones, with some not included. The data show 120,000 or so clones, over 65% seen once. The CDR3 sequence is 16 residues long. V shed 6 bases and J shed 5 bases, with 20 bases lying between them. CDR1 is LNHDA and CDR2 is SQIVND in the germline V gene (reference sequence). The source is a man aged 55 to 70 with acute or convalescent COVID-19. This chain links TRBV19 with TRBJ1-5; weak D call: TRBD1 (6 bases). Sample: peripheral blood. The CDR3 sequence is CASSYGGGKSDQPQHF. The CDR3 nucleotides are TGTGCCAGTAGCTATGGGGGGGGCAAGTCGGATCAGCCCCAGCATTTT.